This T cell receptor beta chain emerged from a study of shared clonotypes between healthy human individuals. Some clones are missing from TCRdb's copy, which holds only in-frame ones; the method was immunoSEQ multiplex PCR. The data show 550,000 to 750,000 clones, with nearly 97% seen just once and less than 0.13% held by the top ten. Naive CD8 cells lacked CD45RO, underwent positive selection for CCR7 and left out terminally differentiated effector memory CD45RA+ cells. Every donor was a Caucasian adult from Nashville, Tennessee. The ends were cut back, 6 bases at V and 2 bases at J, with 17 bases in the middle. This CDR3 has 15 amino acids. Germline values: CDR1 MGHDK, CDR2 SYGVNS.

The genes are TRBV25-1 and TRBJ2-7, with D hard to call. This TCR came from a woman aged 30 to 39 in good health. Source material: naive CD8+ T cells sorted from blood. The CDR3 here is CASSGLPLWPYEQYF. The DNA of the CDR3 is TGTGCCAGCAGCGGGCTCCCCTTATGGCCCTACGAGCAGTACTTC.